The present T cell receptor beta chain was sequenced within a study of cytomegalovirus exposure and HLA in healthy donors. The overall study: Genotyping showed 81% of roughly 390 donors falling in the Caucasian-associated ancestry cluster. Overall study findings and caveats: It was taken for granted in presence/absence analyses that sequencing depth across donors was roughly uniform. A later analysis reported that several of the most significant clusters appeared to be linked to common viral pathogens, among them Epstein-Barr virus.

The CDR3 contains 15 residues. Germline V gene sequence: CDR1 MNHNY, CDR2 SVGAGI (reference sequence). The V and J ends lost 2 bases and 6 bases, in that order; junction bases with no gene match: 9. Note on this clone: Antigen unknown.

Primers for the PCR totalled 60 Vbeta and 13 Jbeta. The repertoire was sequenced with immunoSEQ multiplex PCR; TCRdb's copy has only in-frame clones and lacks some. This table holds 70,000 or so clones. The rearrangement links TRBV6-6 to TRBJ1-2; TRBD1 agrees at 7 bases. Specimen: PBMCs. This TCR was sampled from a boy under 18 in good health and CMV-seronegative. The CDR3 DNA sequence: TGTGCCAGCAGTTACCCGCCTTCCACAGGGGATGGCTACACCTTC. It specifies CASSYPPSTGDGYTF.